This TCR beta chain is drawn from a study of cytomegalovirus exposure and HLA in healthy donors. The overall study: About 83 million unique TCRs from HLA-typed donors made up an early data release. Study outcomes and limitations: A likely sequencing artifact accounted for one observed cluster of highly shared sequence variants. It has been reported that TCR beta sequences accurately predicted the HLA-A and HLA-B alleles of most subjects. Researchers reported in a later analysis that common viral pathogens appeared linked to several top clusters.

The V and J ends lost 0 bases and 4 bases, in that order; junction bases with no gene match: 8. There are 16 residues in the CDR3. Germline V gene data show CDR1 as SGHRS and CDR2 as YFSETQ. Both 60 Vbeta primers and 13 Jbeta primers went into the PCR. Method: immunoSEQ multiplex PCR; TCRdb's copy keeps in-frame clones and lacks some. This table has approximately 110,000 clones, 74% appearing once. Concerning this clone: Its antigen is unknown.

The sequenced sample consisted of PBMCs. The chain is built from TRBV5-1 and TRBJ2-3; 7 bases line up with TRBD1. The sequence was obtained from a woman in her fifties or sixties in good health and CMV-seropositive. CDR3 in amino acids: CASSLEGRGIADTQYF. The CDR3 region has the DNA TGCGCCAGCAGCTTGGAGGGCAGGGGGATCGCAGATACGCAGTATTTT. Variable domain in full (rest from reference TRBV5-1 and TRBJ2-3): KAGVTQTPRYLIKTRGQQVTLSCSPISGHRSVSWYQQTPGQGLQFLFEYFSETQRNKGNFPGRFSGRQFSNSRSEMNVSTLELGDSALYLCASSLEGRGIADTQYFGPGTRLTVL.